One T cell receptor (beta chain) is described in this entry. Antigen unknown. CDR1 DFQATT and CDR2 SNEGSKA come from the germline V gene (reference sequence). The CDR3 contains 11 residues. V was cut by 5 bases and J by 3 bases, with 7 bases left in between. The data were obtained in a study of post-analysis software for immune sequencing data. Regarding the study as a whole: In multiple sclerosis, normalized Chao1 diversity was significantly below that of controls. The study found TRBV5-6, TRBV5-1 and TRBV20-1 among about five TRBV segments more frequent in patients than controls. Clustering by F measure revealed strong co-clustering among samples prepared together in one batch.

TCR beta cDNA libraries had unique molecular identifiers. TCRdb recomputed calls from the PCR reads with MiXCR, one row per CDR3 protein. The data show approximately 770,000 distinct CDR3 sequences, 40% to 55% seen once. J is TRBJ2-5 and V is TRBV20-1; no reliable D call. Sequenced sample: blood. The clonotype originates from a girl between 5 and 17 years old with multiple sclerosis. DNA for the CDR3: TGCAGTGCTGGCCTAGAAGAGACCCAGTACTTC. It specifies CSAGLEETQYF.